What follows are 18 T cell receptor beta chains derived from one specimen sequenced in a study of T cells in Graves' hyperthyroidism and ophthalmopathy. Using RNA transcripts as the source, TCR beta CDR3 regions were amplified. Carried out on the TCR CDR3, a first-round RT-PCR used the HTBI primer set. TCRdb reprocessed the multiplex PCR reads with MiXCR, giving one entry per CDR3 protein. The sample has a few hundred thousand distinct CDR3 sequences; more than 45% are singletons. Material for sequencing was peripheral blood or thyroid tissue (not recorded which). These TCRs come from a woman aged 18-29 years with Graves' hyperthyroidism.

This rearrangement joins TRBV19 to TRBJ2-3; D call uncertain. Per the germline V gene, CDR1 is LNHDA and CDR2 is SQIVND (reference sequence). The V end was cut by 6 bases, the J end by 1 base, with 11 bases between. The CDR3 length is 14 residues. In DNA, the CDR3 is TGTGCCAGTAGAGTCGACCACCGCACAGATACGCAGTATTTT. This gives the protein CASRVDHRTDTQYF.

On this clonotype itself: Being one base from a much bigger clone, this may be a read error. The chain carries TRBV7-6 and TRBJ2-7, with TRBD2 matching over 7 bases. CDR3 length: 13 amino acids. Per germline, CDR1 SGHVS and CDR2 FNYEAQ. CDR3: CASSQERDYEQCF. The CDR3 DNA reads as TGCGCCAGCAGCCAAGAGCGGGACTACGAGCAGTGCTTC.

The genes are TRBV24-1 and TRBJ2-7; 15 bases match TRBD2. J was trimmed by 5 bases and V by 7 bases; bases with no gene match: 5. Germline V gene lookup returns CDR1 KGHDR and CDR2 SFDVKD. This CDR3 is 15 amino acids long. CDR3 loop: CATRGLAGGLHEQYF. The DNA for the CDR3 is TGTGCCACCAGAGGACTAGCGGGAGGGTTACACGAGCAGTACTTC.

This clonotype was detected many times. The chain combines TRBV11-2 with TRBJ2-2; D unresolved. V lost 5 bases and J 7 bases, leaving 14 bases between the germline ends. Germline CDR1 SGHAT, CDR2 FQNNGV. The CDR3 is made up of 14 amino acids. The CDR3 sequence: CASSNLLGNGELFF. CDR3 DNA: TGTGCCAGCAGCAACCTTCTGGGGAACGGGGAGCTGTTTTTT.

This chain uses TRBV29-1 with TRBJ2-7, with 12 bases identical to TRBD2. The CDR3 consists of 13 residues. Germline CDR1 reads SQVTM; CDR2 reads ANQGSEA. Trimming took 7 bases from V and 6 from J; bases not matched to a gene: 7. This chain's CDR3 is CSGPTSGRSEQYF. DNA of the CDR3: TGCAGCGGGCCGACTAGCGGGAGATCCGAGCAGTACTTC.

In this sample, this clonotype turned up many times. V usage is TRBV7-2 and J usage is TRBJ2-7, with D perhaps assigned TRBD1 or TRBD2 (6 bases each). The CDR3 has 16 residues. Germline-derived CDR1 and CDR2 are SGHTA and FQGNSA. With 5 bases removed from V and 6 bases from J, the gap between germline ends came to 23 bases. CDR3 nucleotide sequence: TGTGCCAGCAGCCAAGGGGGACGGGACTTTTCTTCCGAGCAGTACTTC. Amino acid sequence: CASSQGGRDFSSEQYF.

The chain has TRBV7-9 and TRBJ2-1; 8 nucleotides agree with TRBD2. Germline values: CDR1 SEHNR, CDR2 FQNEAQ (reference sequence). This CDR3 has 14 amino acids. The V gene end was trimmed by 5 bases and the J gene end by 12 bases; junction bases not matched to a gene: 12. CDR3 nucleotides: TGTGCCAGCAGCACGACTAGCGTAGGACTTCGGCAGTTCTTC. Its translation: CASSTTSVGLRQFF.

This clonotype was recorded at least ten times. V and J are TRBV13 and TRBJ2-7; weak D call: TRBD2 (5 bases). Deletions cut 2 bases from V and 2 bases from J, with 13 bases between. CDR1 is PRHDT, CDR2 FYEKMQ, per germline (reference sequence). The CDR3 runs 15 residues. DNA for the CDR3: TGTGCCAGCAGCTTATCCCGGGGAAGCACCTACGAGCAGTACTTC. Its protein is CASSLSRGSTYEQYF.

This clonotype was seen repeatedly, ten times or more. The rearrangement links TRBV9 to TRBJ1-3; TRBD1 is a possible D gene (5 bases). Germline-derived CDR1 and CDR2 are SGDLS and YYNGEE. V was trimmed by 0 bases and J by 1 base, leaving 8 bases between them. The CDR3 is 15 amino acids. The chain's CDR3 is CASSVDPGSGNTIYF. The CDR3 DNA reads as TGTGCCAGCAGCGTAGACCCAGGGTCTGGAAACACCATATATTTT.

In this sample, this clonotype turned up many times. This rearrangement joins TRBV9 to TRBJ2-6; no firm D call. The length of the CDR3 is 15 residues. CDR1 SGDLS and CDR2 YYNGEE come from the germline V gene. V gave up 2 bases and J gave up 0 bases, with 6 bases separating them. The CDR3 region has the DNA TGTGCCAGCAGCGTTTGGGGCTCTGGGGCCAACGTCCTGACTTTC. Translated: CASSVWGSGANVLTF.

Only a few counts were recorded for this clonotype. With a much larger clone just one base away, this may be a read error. CDR3 nucleotides: TGTGCCAGTAGCGGGGGGGTAAGAGAGACCCAGTACTTC. This translates into CASSGGVRETQYF. The chain couples TRBV7-9 to TRBJ2-5; 11 bases are a match to TRBD2. The V and J ends lost 9 bases and 4 bases, in that order; junction bases with no gene match: 4. CDR1 is SEHNR and CDR2 is FQNEAQ in the germline V gene (reference sequence). CDR3 length equals 13 residues.

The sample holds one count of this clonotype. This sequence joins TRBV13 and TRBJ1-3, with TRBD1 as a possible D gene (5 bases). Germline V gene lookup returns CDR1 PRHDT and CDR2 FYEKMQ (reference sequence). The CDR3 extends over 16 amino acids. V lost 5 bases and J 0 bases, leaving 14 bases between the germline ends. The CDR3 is CASSRSGTSSGNTIYF. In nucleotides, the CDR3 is TGTGCCAGCAGCAGATCCGGGACCAGCTCTGGAAACACCATATATTTT.

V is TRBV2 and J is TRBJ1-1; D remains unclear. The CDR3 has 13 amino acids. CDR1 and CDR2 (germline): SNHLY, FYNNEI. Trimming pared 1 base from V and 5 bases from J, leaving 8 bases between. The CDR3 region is CASSEGGWTEAFF. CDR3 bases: TGTGCCAGCAGTGAAGGGGGTTGGACTGAAGCTTTCTTT.

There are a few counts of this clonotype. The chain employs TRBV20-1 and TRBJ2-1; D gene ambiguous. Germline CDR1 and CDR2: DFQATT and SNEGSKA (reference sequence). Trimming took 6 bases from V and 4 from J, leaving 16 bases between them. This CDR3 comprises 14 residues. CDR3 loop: CSAPTLRSYNEQFF. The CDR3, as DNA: TGCAGTGCCCCCACTTTGCGGTCGTACAATGAGCAGTTCTTC.

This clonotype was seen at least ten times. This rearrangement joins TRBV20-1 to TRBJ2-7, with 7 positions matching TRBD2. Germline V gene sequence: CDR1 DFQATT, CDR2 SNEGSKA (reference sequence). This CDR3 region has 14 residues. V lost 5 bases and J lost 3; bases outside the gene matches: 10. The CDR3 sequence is CSAPVSGRNYEQYF. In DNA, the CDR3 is TGCAGTGCTCCCGTTAGCGGGCGAAACTACGAGCAGTACTTC.

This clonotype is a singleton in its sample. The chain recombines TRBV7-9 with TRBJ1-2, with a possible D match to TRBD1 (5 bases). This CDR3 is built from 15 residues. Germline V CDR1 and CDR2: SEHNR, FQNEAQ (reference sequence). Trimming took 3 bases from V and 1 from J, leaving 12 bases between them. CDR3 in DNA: TGTGCCAGCAGCTTGGTAGGGGCCCTTAACTATGGCTACACCTTC. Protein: CASSLVGALNYGYTF.

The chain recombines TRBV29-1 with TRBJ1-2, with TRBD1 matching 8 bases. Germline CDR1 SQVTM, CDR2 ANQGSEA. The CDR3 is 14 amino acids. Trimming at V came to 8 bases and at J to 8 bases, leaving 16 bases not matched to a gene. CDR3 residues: CSRSGQGAGGGYTF. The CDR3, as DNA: TGCAGCCGTTCCGGACAGGGTGCTGGAGGCGGCTACACCTTC.

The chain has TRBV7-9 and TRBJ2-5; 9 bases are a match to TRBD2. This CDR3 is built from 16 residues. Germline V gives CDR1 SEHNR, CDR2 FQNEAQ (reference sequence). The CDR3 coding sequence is TGTGCTAAGTCTCTAGCGGGACTTTTTCTCCAAGAGACCCAGTACTTC. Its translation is CAKSLAGLFLQETQYF. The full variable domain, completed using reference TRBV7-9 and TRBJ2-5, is DTGVSQNPRHKITKRGQNVTFRCDPISEHNRLYWYRQTLGQGPEFLTYFQNEAQLEKSRLLSDRFSAERPKGSFSTLEIQRTEQGDSAMYLCAKSLAGLFLQETQYFGPGTRLLVL.